The sequence of this TCR beta chain was determined in a study of T cells in Graves' hyperthyroidism and ophthalmopathy. V was clipped by 2 bases and J by 1 base, with 5 bases between them. Germline CDR1 is SGHAT and CDR2 is FQNNGV. This CDR3 has 13 residues. RNA transcripts gave rise to amplified TCR beta CDR3 regions. Primed by the HTBI set, a first-round RT-PCR was run on the TCR CDR3. Each CDR3 protein is one row after TCRdb ran MiXCR on the multiplex PCR reads. This table has approximately 360,000 distinct CDR3 sequences, roughly 25% appearing once. A patient was excluded if there was uncontrolled infection, other autoimmune disease, pregnancy or lactation. This clonotype was counted ten times or more.

The receptor was derived from a man aged 45-65 years with Graves' hyperthyroidism. The sample consisted of blood. The chain carries TRBV11-2 and TRBJ1-1; no reliable D call. The CDR3 DNA is TGTGCCAGCAGCTTAAGAGAGAACACTGAAGCTTTCTTT. This codes for CASSLRENTEAFF.